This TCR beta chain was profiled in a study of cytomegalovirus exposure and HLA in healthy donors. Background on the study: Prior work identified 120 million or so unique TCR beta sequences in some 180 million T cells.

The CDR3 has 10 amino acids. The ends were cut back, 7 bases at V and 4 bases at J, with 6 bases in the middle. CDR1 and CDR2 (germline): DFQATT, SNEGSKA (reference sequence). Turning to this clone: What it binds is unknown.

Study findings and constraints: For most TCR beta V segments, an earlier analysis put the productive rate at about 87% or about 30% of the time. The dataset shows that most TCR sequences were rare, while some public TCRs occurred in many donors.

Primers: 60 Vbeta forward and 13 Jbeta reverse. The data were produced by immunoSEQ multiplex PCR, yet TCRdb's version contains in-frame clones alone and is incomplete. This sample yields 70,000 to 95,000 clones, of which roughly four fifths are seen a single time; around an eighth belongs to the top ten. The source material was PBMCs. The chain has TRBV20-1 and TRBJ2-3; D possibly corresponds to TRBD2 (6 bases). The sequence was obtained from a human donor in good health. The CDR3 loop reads CSGGADTQYF. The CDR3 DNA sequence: TGCAGTGGCGGGGCAGATACGCAGTATTTT.